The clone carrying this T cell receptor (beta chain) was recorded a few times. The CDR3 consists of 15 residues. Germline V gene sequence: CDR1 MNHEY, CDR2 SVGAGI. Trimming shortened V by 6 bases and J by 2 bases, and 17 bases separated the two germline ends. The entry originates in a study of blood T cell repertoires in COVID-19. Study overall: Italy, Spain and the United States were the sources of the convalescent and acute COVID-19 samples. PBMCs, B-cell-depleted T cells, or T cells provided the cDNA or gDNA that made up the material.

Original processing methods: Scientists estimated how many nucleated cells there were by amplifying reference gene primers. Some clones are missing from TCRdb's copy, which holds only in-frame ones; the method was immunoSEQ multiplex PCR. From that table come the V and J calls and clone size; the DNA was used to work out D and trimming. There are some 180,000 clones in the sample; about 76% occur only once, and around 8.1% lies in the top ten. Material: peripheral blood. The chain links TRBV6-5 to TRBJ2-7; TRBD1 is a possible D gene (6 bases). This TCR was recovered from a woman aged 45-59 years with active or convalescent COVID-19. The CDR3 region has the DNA TGTGCCAGCAGAAATACCGGGACACCGACCTACGAGCAGTACTTC. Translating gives CASRNTGTPTYEQYF.